This passage covers 15 T cell receptor beta chains from one sample sequenced in a study of blood T cell repertoires in COVID-19. Sequencing was performed with immunoSEQ multiplex PCR; in TCRdb, only in-frame clones are kept and a portion is missing. The profile shows fewer than 350,000 clones, roughly 85% of them singletons. Sequencing was done on a sample of peripheral blood. The receptors were gathered from a human donor in a cohort sampled during active COVID-19.

The chain combines TRBV2 with TRBJ2-3; 14 bases map to TRBD2. J gave up 2 bases and V 3 bases, and 1 base lay outside the gene matches. The germline gives CDR1 SNHLY, CDR2 FYNNEI. The CDR3 totals 16 residues. The CDR3 DNA follows: TGTGCCAGCAGTGAGGGACTAGCGGGGGCCACAGATACGCAGTATTTT. Translation gives CASSEGLAGATDTQYF.

This clone was seen once. The J gene is TRBJ2-3, the V gene TRBV4-1, with TRBD2 identical over 13 bases. CDR3 size: 16 residues. V shed 3 bases and J 7 bases; nucleotides not matched to a gene: 7. CDR1 and CDR2 from the germline V gene are MGHRA and YSYEKL. The CDR3 loop reads CASSQTRLAGGNTQYF. The CDR3 nucleotides read TGCGCCAGCAGCCAGACTAGACTAGCGGGGGGAAATACGCAGTATTTT.

The chain employs TRBV15 and TRBJ1-4; D is perhaps TRBD1 (6 bases). Germline V gene data show CDR1 as LNHNV and CDR2 as YYDKDF (reference sequence). V lost 1 base and J 0 bases, leaving 15 bases between the germline ends. The CDR3 totals 18 residues. CDR3 amino acids: CATSRATGRVATNEKLFF. In DNA, the CDR3 is TGTGCCACCAGCAGAGCCACAGGGAGGGTGGCAACTAATGAAAAACTGTTTTTT.

The chain joins TRBV13 to TRBJ1-1, with D possibly TRBD1 on 6 matching bases. V was cut by 5 bases and J by 5 bases, with 18 bases left in between. The germline CDR1 and CDR2 sequences are PRHDT and FYEKMQ (reference sequence). The CDR3 is 15 residues long. The chain's CDR3 is CASSRPFRGRTEAFF. CDR3 nucleotides: TGTGCCAGCAGCCGCCCCTTCAGGGGCCGAACTGAAGCTTTCTTT.

The V and J genes are TRBV5-1 and TRBJ1-4; D not resolved. Per the germline V gene, CDR1 is SGHRS and CDR2 is YFSETQ. The CDR3 covers 15 residues. The V gene lost 0 bases and the J gene lost 8 bases, with 14 bases spanning the gap. Written as DNA, the CDR3 is TGCGCCAGCAGCTTGGCACCTCGAGGAGGGGAAAAACTGTTTTTT. This codes for CASSLAPRGGEKLFF.

This chain connects TRBV30 to TRBJ2-1, with unresolved D. The CDR3 runs to 12 residues. V was clipped by 3 bases and J by 5 bases, with 8 bases between them. CDR1 GTSNPN and CDR2 SVGIG come from the germline V gene (reference sequence). CDR3 sequence reads: CAWSPSHNEQFF. CDR3 DNA sequence: TGTGCCTGGAGCCCTTCCCACAATGAGCAGTTCTTC.

This clone was seen once. The CDR3 DNA reads TGTGCCAGTCAGGGTGGGGGGGAGCTGTTTTTT. Its protein product is CASQGGGELFF. The chain carries TRBV2 and TRBJ2-2; D perhaps matches TRBD1 (5 bases). The CDR3 totals 11 residues. Germline CDR1 reads SNHLY; CDR2 reads FYNNEI. V dropped 9 bases and J dropped 8 bases, with 10 bases sitting between them. The entire variable domain, with the rest obtained from reference TRBV2 and TRBJ2-2, is as follows: EPEVTQTPSHQVTQMGQEVILRCVPISNHLYFYWYRQILGQKVEFLVSFYNNEISEKSEIFDDQFSVERPDGSNFTLKIRSTKLEDSAMYFCASQGGGELFFGEGSRLTVL.

V is TRBV14 and J is TRBJ2-3; D perhaps matches TRBD2 (6 bases). V lost 0 bases and J lost 0, with 10 bases in between. Germline values: CDR1 SGHDN, CDR2 FVKESK. The CDR3 spans 16 residues. CDR3: CASSQDRSGSTDTQYF. For the CDR3, the DNA is TGTGCCAGCAGCCAAGATCGTAGCGGAAGCACAGATACGCAGTATTTT.

The gene calls are TRBV5-4 and TRBJ1-1; TRBD1 matches 7 bases. Trimming took 5 bases from V and 1 from J; bases not matched to a gene: 5. The germline CDR1 and CDR2 sequences are SGHNT and YYREEE (reference sequence). The CDR3 loop spans 14 amino acids. CDR3 sequence (DNA): TGTGCCAGCAGTCGAGGACAGGCGAACACTGAAGCTTTCTTT. Translation gives CASSRGQANTEAFF.

V usage is TRBV19 and J usage is TRBJ2-2, with D perhaps matching TRBD2 (5 bases). Germline V gene data show CDR1 as LNHDA and CDR2 as SQIVND (reference sequence). The CDR3 is 14 amino acids. The germline V and J ends were trimmed by 7 bases and 5 bases, with 14 bases remaining between them. Here the CDR3 DNA reads TGTGCCAGTATTTCAAGCCGGAGGACCGGGGAGCTGTTTTTT. Residues: CASISSRRTGELFF.

V and J are TRBV10-1 and TRBJ2-1, with D perhaps TRBD2 (7 bases). The germline gives CDR1 WNHNN, CDR2 SYGVQD (reference sequence). The CDR3 loop spans 15 amino acids. Trimming shortened V by 5 bases and J by 1 base, and 12 bases separated the two germline ends. This CDR3 reads CASSRRGASYNEQFF. The CDR3 coding sequence is TGCGCCAGCAGTCGACGGGGGGCTTCCTACAATGAGCAGTTCTTC.

The V and J genes are TRBV6-2 or TRBV6-3 and TRBJ1-5; unclear D gene. This CDR3 has 13 residues. Per germline, CDR1 MNHEY and CDR2 SVGEGT. V lost 2 bases to trimming and J lost 4 bases, with 6 bases between them. The CDR3 sequence is CASSYIRNQPQHF. CDR3 nucleotide sequence: TGTGCCAGCAGTTACATCCGTAATCAGCCCCAGCATTTT.

This chain links TRBV18 with TRBJ1-1; TRBD1 aligns across 9 bases. J gave up 1 base and V 2 bases, and 2 bases lay outside the gene matches. This CDR3 is built from 15 residues. Germline assignment: CDR1 KGHSH and CDR2 LQKENI. The CDR3 DNA reads TGTGCCAGCTCACCAAAACAGGGGGCGAACACTGAAGCTTTCTTT. It is translated as CASSPKQGANTEAFF.

This rearrangement joins TRBV5-5 to TRBJ1-2; a possible D gene is TRBD1 (6 bases). Germline CDR1 reads SGHKS; CDR2 reads YYEKEE (reference sequence). V shed 2 bases and J shed 8 bases, with 13 bases lying between them. This CDR3 region has 13 residues. The CDR3 reads CASSFKGGEGYTF. The DNA for the CDR3 is TGTGCCAGCAGCTTCAAGGGGGGGGAGGGCTACACCTTC.

The gene calls are TRBV19 and TRBJ1-1; 7 bases are shared with TRBD1. The CDR3 runs 15 residues. After removal of 5 bases from V and 5 bases from J, the junction contained 11 bases not matched to a gene. Germline CDR1 and CDR2: LNHDA and SQIVND (reference sequence). The CDR3 reads CASSPRTGPGTEAFF. Written as DNA, the CDR3 is TGTGCCAGTAGTCCCAGGACAGGACCAGGGACTGAAGCTTTCTTT.